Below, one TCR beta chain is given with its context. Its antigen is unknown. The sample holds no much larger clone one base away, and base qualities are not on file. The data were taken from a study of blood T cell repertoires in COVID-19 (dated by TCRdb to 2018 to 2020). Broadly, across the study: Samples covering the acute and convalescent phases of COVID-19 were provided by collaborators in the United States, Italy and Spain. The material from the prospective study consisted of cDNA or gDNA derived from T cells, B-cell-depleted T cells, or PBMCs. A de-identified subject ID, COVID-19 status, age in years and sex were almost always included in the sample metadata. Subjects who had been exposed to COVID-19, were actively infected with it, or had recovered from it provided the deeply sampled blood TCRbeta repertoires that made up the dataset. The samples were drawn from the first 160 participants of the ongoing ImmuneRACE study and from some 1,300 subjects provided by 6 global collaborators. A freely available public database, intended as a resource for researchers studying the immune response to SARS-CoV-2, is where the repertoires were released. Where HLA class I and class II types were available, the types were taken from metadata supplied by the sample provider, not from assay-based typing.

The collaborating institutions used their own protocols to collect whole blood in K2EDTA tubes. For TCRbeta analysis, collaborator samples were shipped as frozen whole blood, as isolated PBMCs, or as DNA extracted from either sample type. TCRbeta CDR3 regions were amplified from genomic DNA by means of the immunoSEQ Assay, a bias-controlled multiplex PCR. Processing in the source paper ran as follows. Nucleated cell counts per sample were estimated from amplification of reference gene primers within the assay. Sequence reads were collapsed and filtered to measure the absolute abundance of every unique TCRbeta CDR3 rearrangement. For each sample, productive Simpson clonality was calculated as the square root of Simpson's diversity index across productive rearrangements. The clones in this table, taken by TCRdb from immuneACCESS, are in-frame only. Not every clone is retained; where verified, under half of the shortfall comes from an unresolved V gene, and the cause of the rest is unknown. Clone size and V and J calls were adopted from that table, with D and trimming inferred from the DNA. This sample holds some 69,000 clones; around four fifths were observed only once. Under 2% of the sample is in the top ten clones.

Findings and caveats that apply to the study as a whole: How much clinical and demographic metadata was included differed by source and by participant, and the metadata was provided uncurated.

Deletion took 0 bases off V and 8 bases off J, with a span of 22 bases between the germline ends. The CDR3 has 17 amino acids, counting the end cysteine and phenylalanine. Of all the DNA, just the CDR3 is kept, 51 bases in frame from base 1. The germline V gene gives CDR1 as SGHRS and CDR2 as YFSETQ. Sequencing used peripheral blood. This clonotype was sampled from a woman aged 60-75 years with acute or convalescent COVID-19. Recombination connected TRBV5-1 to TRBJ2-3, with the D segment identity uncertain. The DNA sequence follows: TGCGCCAGCAGCTTGGCCGGTGTGGGCGCTGAGCTCGCTACGCAGTATTTT. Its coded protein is CASSLAGVGAELATQYF.